This TCR beta chain is drawn from a study of blood T cell repertoires in COVID-19. About the study: Acute and convalescent COVID-19 specimens originated in the United States, Italy and Spain. In each case, the material was cDNA or gDNA derived from T cells, B-cell-depleted T cells, or PBMCs.

In germline, CDR1 is SGHTA, CDR2 FQGNSA. V was clipped by 1 base and J by 0 bases, with 10 bases between them. The CDR3 has 15 residues. Authors' analysis steps: Counts of nucleated cells, estimated from reference gene primer amplification, were obtained. Assay used: immunoSEQ multiplex PCR; TCRdb lists only in-frame clones, some missing. D and trimming come from the DNA, and the V and J calls and clone size come from that table. The sample lists approximately 31,000 clones, roughly 85% occurring once. This chain joins TRBV7-2 and TRBJ2-7, with a possible D match to TRBD1 (6 bases). This receptor was identified in a woman aged 80 or older with active or convalescent COVID-19. The sequenced sample consisted of peripheral blood. DNA of the CDR3: TGTGCCAGCAGCTTAGAACAGGGAAGCTCCTACGAGCAGTACTTC. It encodes CASSLEQGSSYEQYF. Supplemented by reference TRBV7-2 and TRBJ2-7, the full variable domain reads GAGVSQSPSNKVTEKGKDVELRCDPISGHTALYWYRQSLGQGLEFLIYFQGNSAPDKSGLPSDRFSAERTGGSVSTLTIQRTQQEDSAVYLCASSLEQGSSYEQYFGPGTRLTVT.